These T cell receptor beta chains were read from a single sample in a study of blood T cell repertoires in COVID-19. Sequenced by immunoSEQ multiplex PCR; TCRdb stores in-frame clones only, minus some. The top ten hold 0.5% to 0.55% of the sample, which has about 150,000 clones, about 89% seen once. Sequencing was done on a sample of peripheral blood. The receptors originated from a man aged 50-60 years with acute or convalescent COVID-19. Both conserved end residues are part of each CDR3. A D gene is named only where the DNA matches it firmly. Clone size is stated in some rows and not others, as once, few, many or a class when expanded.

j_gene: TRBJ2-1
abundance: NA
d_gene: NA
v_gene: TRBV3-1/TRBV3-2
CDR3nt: TGTGCCAGCAGCCTCGGACTCCTCGTAAGGCATGAGCAGTTCTTC
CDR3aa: CASSLGLLVRHEQFF

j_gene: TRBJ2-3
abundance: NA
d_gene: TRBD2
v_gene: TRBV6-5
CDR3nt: TGTGCCAGCAGTTACTCGGGCGGGGGGGTCGCAGATACGCAGTATTTT
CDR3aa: CASSYSGGGVADTQYF

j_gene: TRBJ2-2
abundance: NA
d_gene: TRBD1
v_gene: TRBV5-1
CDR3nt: TGCGCCAGCAGCTTGGCCGGGACAGGGAACACCGGGGAGCTGTTTTTT
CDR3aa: CASSLAGTGNTGELFF

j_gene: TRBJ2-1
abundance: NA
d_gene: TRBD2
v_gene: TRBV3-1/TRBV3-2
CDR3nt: TGTGCCAGCAGCCAAGATCTAGTAGCGGGGAAGCAGTTCTTC
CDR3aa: CASSQDLVAGKQFF

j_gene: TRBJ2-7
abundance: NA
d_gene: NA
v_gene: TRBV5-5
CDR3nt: TGTGCCAGCAGCTTGGTCGACAGCTACGAGCAGTACTTC
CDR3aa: CASSLVDSYEQYF

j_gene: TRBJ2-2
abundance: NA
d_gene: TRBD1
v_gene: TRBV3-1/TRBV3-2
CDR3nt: TGTGCCAGCGGGAACAGGGGGCTTACCGGGGAGCTGTTTTTT
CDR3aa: CASGNRGLTGELFF

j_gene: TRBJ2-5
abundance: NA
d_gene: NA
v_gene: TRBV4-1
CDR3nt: TGCGCCAGCAGCCAACCTCTTCTAAGGGACACGTCTGAGACCCAGTACTTC
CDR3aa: CASSQPLLRDTSETQYF

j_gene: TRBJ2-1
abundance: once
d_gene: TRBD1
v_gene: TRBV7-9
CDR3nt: TGTGCCAGCAGCTCTACAGGGGATGCAGAGCAGTTCTTC
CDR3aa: CASSSTGDAEQFF

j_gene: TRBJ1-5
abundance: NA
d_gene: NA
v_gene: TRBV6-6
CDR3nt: TGTGCCAGCATTCACGAGTTAAGGGGTTCCCAGCCCCAGCATTTT
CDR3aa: CASIHELRGSQPQHF

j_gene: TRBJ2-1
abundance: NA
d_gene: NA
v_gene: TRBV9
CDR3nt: TGTGCCAGCAGCGTAGTCCTAGGGGGTGGAGGTGTCTCCAATGAGCAGTTCTTC
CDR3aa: CASSVVLGGGGVSNEQFF

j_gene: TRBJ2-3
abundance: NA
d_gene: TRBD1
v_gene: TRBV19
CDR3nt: TGTGCCAGTAGTATCGGACAGGGCTGGACAGATACGCAGTATTTT
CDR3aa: CASSIGQGWTDTQYF

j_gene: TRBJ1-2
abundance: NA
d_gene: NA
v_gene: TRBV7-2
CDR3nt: TGTGCCAGCAGCTTGGATGGGCTCGGGGTAAACTATGGCTACACCTTC
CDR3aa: CASSLDGLGVNYGYTF

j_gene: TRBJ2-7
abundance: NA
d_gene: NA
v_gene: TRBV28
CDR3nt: TGTGCCAGCAGCCCCCCGGGGAACCCCTACGAGCAGTACTTC
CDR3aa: CASSPPGNPYEQYF

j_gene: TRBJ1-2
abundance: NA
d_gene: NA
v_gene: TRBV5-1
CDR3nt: TGCGCCAGCAGCCAGCCACAGGGCTCTGGCTACACCTTC
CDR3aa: CASSQPQGSGYTF

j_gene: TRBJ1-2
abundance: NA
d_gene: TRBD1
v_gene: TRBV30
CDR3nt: TGTGCCTGGGTCGTAGCAGGGGCTCTACAGGGGTATGGCTACACCTTC
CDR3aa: CAWVVAGALQGYGYTF

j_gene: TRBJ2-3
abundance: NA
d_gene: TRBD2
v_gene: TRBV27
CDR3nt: TGTGCCAGCAGCCCCATAGGGACTAGCGGGGTTCTCACAGATACGCAGTATTTT
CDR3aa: CASSPIGTSGVLTDTQYF

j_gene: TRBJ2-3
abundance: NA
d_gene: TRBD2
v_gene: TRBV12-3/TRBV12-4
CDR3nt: TGTGCCACCAATAGCGGGAGGACAGATACGCAGTATTTT
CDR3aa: CATNSGRTDTQYF

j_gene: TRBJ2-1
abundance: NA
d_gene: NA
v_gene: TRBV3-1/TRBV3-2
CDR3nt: TGTGCCAGCAGCCAAGTGACAGGTCGGAATGAGCAGTTCTTC
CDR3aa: CASSQVTGRNEQFF

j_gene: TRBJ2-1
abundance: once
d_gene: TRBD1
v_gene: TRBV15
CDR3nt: TGTGCCACCAGCAGAGATTGGGACAGGACCTACAATGAGCAGTTCTTC
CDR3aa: CATSRDWDRTYNEQFF

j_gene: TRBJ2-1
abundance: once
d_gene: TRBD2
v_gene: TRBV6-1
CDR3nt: TGTGCCAGCAGTGAAGATGCGGGGGGAGGCTCCTACAATGAGCAGTTCTTC
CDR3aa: CASSEDAGGGSYNEQFF

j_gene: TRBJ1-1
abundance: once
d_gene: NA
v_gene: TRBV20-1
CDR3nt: TGCAGTGCTAGTTGGGGCCCCGATGAAGCTTTCTTT
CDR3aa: CSASWGPDEAFF

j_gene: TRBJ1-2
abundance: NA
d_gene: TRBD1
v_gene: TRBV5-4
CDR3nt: TGTGCCAGCAGTCCCGACAGGGGACTTTTTGGCTACACCTTC
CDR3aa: CASSPDRGLFGYTF